This entry describes one TCR beta chain. As yet, its antigen is unknown. With 5 bases removed from V and 3 bases from J, the gap between germline ends came to 11 bases. The CDR3 totals 13 residues. Germline loops: CDR1 LNHNV, CDR2 YYDKDF (reference sequence). A J-beta primer mix and a sample-barcoded 5' primer were used in a second PCR of about 7 to 11 cycles. Tags on each cDNA molecule came from a template-switch adaptor with 12 random nucleotides. MiXCR, applied by TCRdb to the 5' RACE reads, yields one record per CDR3 protein. The sample records around 780,000 distinct CDR3 sequences, roughly 25% being singletons. These data belong to a study of blood T cells in healthy people across ages. Study-wide results and limits: Compared with aged donors, long-lived donors showed fewer expanded clones, suggesting selection.

These same data were also listed under a study on T cells of mothers and their children.

Sequenced material: blood. The chain employs TRBV15 and TRBJ2-7; D may be TRBD1 (6 bases). The TCR comes from a boy between 10 and 17 years old in good health. CDR3 sequence (DNA): TGTGCCACCAGCTCGGACAGTTACTACGAGCAGTACTTC. This gives the protein CATSSDSYYEQYF. The variable domain in full, with the rest retrieved from reference TRBV15 and TRBJ2-7, is DAMVIQNPRYQVTQFGKPVTLSCSQTLNHNVMYWYQQKSSQAPKLLFHYYDKDFNNEADTPDNFQSRRPNTSFCFLDIRSPGLGDTAMYLCATSSDSYYEQYFGPGTRLTVT.